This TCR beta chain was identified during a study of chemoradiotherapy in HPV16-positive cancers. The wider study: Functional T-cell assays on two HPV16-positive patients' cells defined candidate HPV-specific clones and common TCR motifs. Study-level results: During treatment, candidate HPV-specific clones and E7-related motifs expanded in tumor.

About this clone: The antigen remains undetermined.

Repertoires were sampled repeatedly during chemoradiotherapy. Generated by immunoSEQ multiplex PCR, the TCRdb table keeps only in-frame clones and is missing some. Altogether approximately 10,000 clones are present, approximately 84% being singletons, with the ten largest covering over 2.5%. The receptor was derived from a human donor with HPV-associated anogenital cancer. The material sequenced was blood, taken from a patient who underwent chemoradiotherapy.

The CDR3 sequence: CASAGTQLNNEQFF. Written as DNA, the CDR3 is TGTGCCAGTGCCGGGACACAACTTAACAATGAGCAGTTCTTC. The V gene is TRBV2, the J gene TRBJ2-1, with D maybe TRBD1 (6 bases). CDR1 is SNHLY and CDR2 is FYNNEI in the germline V gene. CDR3 length equals 14 residues. Trimming left V 9 bases short and J 5 bases short, with 17 bases between. The full variable domain, completed using reference TRBV2 and TRBJ2-1, is EPEVTQTPSHQVTQMGQEVILRCVPISNHLYFYWYRQILGQKVEFLVSFYNNEISEKSEIFDDQFSVERPDGSNFTLKIRSTKLEDSAMYFCASAGTQLNNEQFFGPGTRLTVL.